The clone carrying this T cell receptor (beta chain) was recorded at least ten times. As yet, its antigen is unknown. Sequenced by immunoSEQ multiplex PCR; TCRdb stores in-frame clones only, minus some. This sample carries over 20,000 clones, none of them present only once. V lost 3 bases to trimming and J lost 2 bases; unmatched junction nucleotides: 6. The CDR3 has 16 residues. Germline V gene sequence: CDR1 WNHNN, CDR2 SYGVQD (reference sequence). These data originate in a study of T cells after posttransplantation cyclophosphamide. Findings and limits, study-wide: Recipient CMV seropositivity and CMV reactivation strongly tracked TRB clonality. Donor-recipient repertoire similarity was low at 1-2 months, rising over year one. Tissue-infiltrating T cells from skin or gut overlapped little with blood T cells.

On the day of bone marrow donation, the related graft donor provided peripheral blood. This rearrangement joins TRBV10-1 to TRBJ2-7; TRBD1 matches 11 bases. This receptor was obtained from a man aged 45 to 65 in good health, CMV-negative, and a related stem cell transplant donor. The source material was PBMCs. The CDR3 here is CASSDPGQGATYEQYF. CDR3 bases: TGCGCCAGCAGTGACCCTGGACAGGGGGCCACCTACGAGCAGTACTTC.